The next 4 T cell receptor beta chains were all read from a single sample in a study of T-cell reconstitution after alpha-beta-depleted transplantation in children. As it was prepared, the TCRbeta library received unique molecular identifiers. TCRdb passed the PCR reads through MiXCR, listing each CDR3 protein once. The table includes about 980,000 distinct CDR3 sequences, about 29% detected once. Sequences were derived from PBMCs, mostly from graft donor cells, sampled 360 days after TCRalphabeta/CD19-depleted stem cell transplant. The source of these receptors is a boy under three years old who had a stem cell transplant for SCID, so the T cells may come from the graft donor.

This chain links TRBV6-1 with TRBJ2-2; D is possibly TRBD2 (7 bases). V was shortened by 7 bases and J by 7 bases, with 19 bases between the two germline ends. Germline V gene data show CDR1 as MNHNS and CDR2 as SASEGT. The CDR3 has 15 amino acids. DNA for the CDR3: TGTGCCAGCAACCACGCGGGGGCGGGGGACGGGGAGCTGTTTTTT. It codes for CASNHAGAGDGELFF.

V is TRBV15 and J is TRBJ2-5; D is unresolved. The CDR3 is 14 amino acids. V was clipped by 5 bases and J by 0 bases, with 10 bases between them. Germline V gene sequence: CDR1 LNHNV, CDR2 YYDKDF (reference sequence). The CDR3: CATSPRPNQETQYF. CDR3 bases: TGTGCCACCAGCCCCCGTCCTAACCAAGAGACCCAGTACTTC.

The V call is TRBV27, the J call TRBJ1-1; 7 bases fit TRBD1. Germline V gives CDR1 MNHEY, CDR2 SMNVEV (reference sequence). The CDR3 is made up of 14 amino acids. J lost 6 bases, V lost 1 base, and 5 bases had no gene match. The CDR3 loop is CASSLLPGTAEAFF. CDR3 bases: TGTGCCAGCAGTTTATTGCCTGGGACAGCTGAAGCTTTCTTT.

There are a few counts of this clonotype. The chain uses TRBV5-1 and TRBJ1-1, with TRBD1 as a possible D gene (6 bases). The CDR3 spans 16 residues. The germline gives CDR1 SGHRS, CDR2 YFSETQ. The germline V and J ends were trimmed by 0 bases and 1 base, with 13 bases remaining between them. The DNA for the CDR3 is TGCGCCAGCAGCTTGGACAGGGAGGATACGAACACTGAAGCTTTCTTT. As protein: CASSLDREDTNTEAFF. Variable domain in full (rest from reference TRBV5-1 and TRBJ1-1): KAGVTQTPRYLIKTRGQQVTLSCSPISGHRSVSWYQQTPGQGLQFLFEYFSETQRNKGNFPGRFSGRQFSNSRSEMNVSTLELGDSALYLCASSLDREDTNTEAFFGQGTRLTVV.